Listed below are T cell receptor beta chains from one sample, sequenced in a study of T-cell reconstitution after alpha-beta-depleted transplantation in children. TCRdb re-derived calls from the PCR reads in MiXCR, one entry per CDR3 protein. Here the sample spans 490,000 or so distinct CDR3 sequences, 8% to 11% being singletons. Sequenced material: PBMCs, taken before TCRalphabeta/CD19-depleted stem cell transplant. These receptors were obtained from a child younger than 10 with inherited bone marrow failure, due to receive a stem cell transplant. The CDR3 runs from the conserved cysteine through the conserved F or W. The D gene is left open where the match is weak. Not every row has a clone size; where given, it reads once, few, many or a size class.

>TRBJ2-7|many|TRBV27|-
CASSYGGTIYEQYF
TGTGCCAGCAGTTACGGGGGTACGATCTACGAGCAGTACTTC
>TRBJ2-1|-|TRBV20-1|-
CSGVGVISYNEQFF
TGCAGTGGGGTGGGGGTTATTTCCTACAATGAGCAGTTCTTC
>TRBJ2-6|many|TRBV19|-
CASSILFPGANVLTF
TGTGCCAGTAGTATTCTTTTCCCTGGGGCCAACGTCCTGACTTTC
>TRBJ2-3|many|TRBV6-5|-
CASSYQRASTDTQYF
TGTGCCAGCAGTTACCAGCGGGCAAGCACAGATACGCAGTATTTT
>TRBJ2-7|-|TRBV19|-
CASSIGVYEQYF
TGTGCCAGTAGTATCGGTGTCTACGAGCAGTACTTC
>TRBJ2-3|many|TRBV20-1|TRBD2
CSASSGGDSTDTQYF
TGCAGTGCTAGTTCGGGAGGAGACAGCACAGATACGCAGTATTTT
>TRBJ2-1|many|TRBV29-1|-
CSVDVGDGNEQFF
TGCAGCGTTGACGTGGGGGATGGGAATGAGCAGTTCTTC
>TRBJ1-2|many|TRBV25-1|-
CASSGLLGDGYTF
TGTGCCAGCAGTGGGTTACTCGGGGATGGCTACACCTTC
>TRBJ2-7|few|TRBV6-5|TRBD2
CASSYVAGDPYEQYF
TGTGCCAGCAGTTACGTAGCGGGAGACCCCTACGAGCAGTACTTC
>TRBJ1-5|-|TRBV20-1|-
CSARGGDGDSNQPQHF
TGCAGTGCTAGAGGTGGAGACGGAGATAGCAATCAGCCCCAGCATTTT
>TRBJ1-5|-|TRBV2|-
CASRVGADQPQHF
TGTGCCAGCAGGGTAGGGGCGGATCAGCCCCAGCATTTT
>TRBJ2-1|many|TRBV12-3/TRBV12-4|-
CASSIGAGLDEQFF
TGTGCCAGCAGCATCGGGGCGGGGCTCGATGAGCAGTTCTTC
>TRBJ2-2|many|TRBV27|TRBD1
CASSWGTGVTGDLFF
TGTGCCAGCAGTTGGGGGACAGGGGTCACCGGGGACCTGTTTTTT
>TRBJ2-1|many|TRBV13|-
CASAPRNDNEQFF
TGTGCCAGCGCCCCGAGGAACGACAATGAGCAGTTCTTC
>TRBJ2-7|-|TRBV19|-
CASTPRGQDHEQYF
TGTGCCAGTACCCCGAGGGGCCAGGACCACGAGCAGTACTTC
>TRBJ2-3|many|TRBV29-1|-
CSVEVIPGASTDTQYF
TGCAGCGTTGAAGTAATTCCAGGGGCGAGTACAGATACGCAGTATTTT
>TRBJ2-3|many|TRBV2|TRBD2
CASSGGFVRLASATDTQYF
TGTGCCAGCAGTGGAGGATTCGTAAGACTAGCTAGTGCCACAGATACGCAGTATTTT
>TRBJ1-2|many|TRBV28|TRBD1
CASSFPGQAYGYTF
TGTGCCAGCAGTTTCCCCGGACAGGCCTATGGCTACACCTTC
>TRBJ1-5|many|TRBV7-9|-
CASSFGQGGQPQHF
TGCGCCAGCAGCTTTGGGCAGGGTGGTCAGCCCCAGCATTTT
>TRBJ1-1|few|TRBV6-6|-
CASNWNTEAFF
TGTGCCAGCAATTGGAACACTGAAGCTTTCTTT
>TRBJ2-3|few|TRBV20-1|-
CSAQIRDFYTDTQYF
TGCAGTGCTCAAATCCGGGACTTCTACACAGATACGCAGTATTTT
>TRBJ2-3|many|TRBV11-3|TRBD1
CASSLGTGKTDTQYF
TGTGCCAGCAGCTTAGGGACAGGGAAAACAGATACGCAGTATTTT
>TRBJ1-2|many|TRBV25-1|TRBD1
CASGDRAGRYGYTF
TGTGCCAGCGGCGACAGGGCCGGGAGGTATGGCTACACCTTC
>TRBJ2-1|-|TRBV4-2|-
CASSQEGEEQFF
TGTGCCAGCAGCCAAGAAGGGGAGGAGCAGTTCTTC
>TRBJ1-1|many|TRBV19|-
CASSMYTVNTEAFF
TGTGCCAGTAGTATGTACACCGTGAACACTGAAGCTTTCTTT
>TRBJ1-5|many|TRBV27|TRBD1
CASSASQGVSNQPQHF
TGTGCCAGCAGTGCCTCACAGGGGGTTAGCAATCAGCCCCAGCATTTT
>TRBJ2-5|-|TRBV6-2/TRBV6-3|TRBD2
CASSPSGRTETQYF
TGTGCCAGCAGCCCCAGCGGGAGGACCGAGACCCAGTACTTC
>TRBJ1-2|-|TRBV7-2|-
CASADSTNYGYTF
TGTGCCAGCGCAGACAGCACTAACTATGGCTACACCTTC
>TRBJ2-1|-|TRBV19|-
CASSVGPNEQFF
TGTGCCAGTTCGGTGGGGCCCAATGAGCAGTTCTTC
>TRBJ2-7|many|TRBV10-3|TRBD2
CAIRGTSGIGEQYF
TGTGCCATCAGGGGGACTAGCGGGATCGGCGAGCAGTACTTC
>TRBJ2-5|-|TRBV18|TRBD2
CASSPPRGTSGIQETQYF
TGTGCCAGCTCACCACCACGGGGGACTAGCGGGATCCAAGAGACCCAGTACTTC
>TRBJ1-1|few|TRBV2|TRBD1
CASAGTGGLGWAEAFF
TGTGCCAGCGCCGGGACAGGGGGCCTCGGTTGGGCTGAAGCTTTCTTT
>TRBJ2-7|few|TRBV6-1|-
CASSVGPTTYEQYF
TGTGCCAGCAGTGTGGGACCGACTACCTACGAGCAGTACTTC
>TRBJ2-1|many|TRBV6-1|-
CASSDGDRVFLAGDSEQFF
TGTGCCAGCAGTGATGGGGACAGGGTCTTCCTAGCGGGAGACAGTGAGCAGTTCTTC
>TRBJ2-7|many|TRBV5-1|TRBD1
CASSLAVRLKQGEQYF
TGCGCCAGCAGCTTGGCCGTCCGGCTTAAACAGGGGGAGCAGTACTTC
>TRBJ2-3|many|TRBV6-1|TRBD2
CASSENWGSGEDTQYF
TGTGCCAGCAGTGAAAACTGGGGAAGCGGGGAAGATACGCAGTATTTT
>TRBJ2-2|many|TRBV28|TRBD1
CASSHRGPGELFF
TGTGCCAGCAGTCACAGGGGGCCCGGGGAGCTGTTTTTT
>TRBJ2-1|few|TRBV19|TRBD2
CASTRTSGGYNEQFF
TGTGCCAGTACCAGGACTAGCGGGGGTTACAATGAGCAGTTCTTC
>TRBJ2-5|many|TRBV12-3/TRBV12-4|-
CASSHMNRETQYF
TGTGCCAGCAGTCACATGAACAGGGAGACCCAGTACTTC
>TRBJ1-3|many|TRBV9|-
CASSETPGGPSGNTIYF
TGTGCCAGCAGCGAGACCCCCGGGGGGCCCTCTGGAAACACCATATATTTT
>TRBJ2-7|many|TRBV24-1|TRBD2
CATSETGTSPYEQYF
TGTGCCACCAGTGAAACCGGGACTAGTCCCTACGAGCAGTACTTC
>TRBJ1-5|-|TRBV10-3|-
CAISESTQGNQPQHF
TGTGCCATCAGTGAGTCAACTCAGGGCAATCAGCCCCAGCATTTT
>TRBJ1-2|many|TRBV7-8|-
CASSLGGSYYGYTF
TGTGCCAGCAGCTTAGGAGGGTCCTACTATGGCTACACCTTC
>TRBJ2-3|many|TRBV5-6|TRBD2
CASSLIAGRDTQYF
TGTGCCAGCAGCTTAATAGCGGGGAGAGATACGCAGTATTTT
>TRBJ2-4|-|TRBV18|TRBD2
CASSPRAGSGDIQYF
TGTGCCAGCTCACCCAGAGCAGGGAGCGGGGACATTCAGTACTTC
>TRBJ2-2|-|TRBV4-1|TRBD2
CASSQDGRDPGELFF
TGCGCCAGCAGCCAAGATGGGAGGGATCCCGGGGAGCTGTTTTTT
>TRBJ2-1|-|TRBV19|TRBD2
CASSIVPGLEGNEQFF
TGTGCCAGTAGTATAGTACCGGGACTAGAGGGCAATGAGCAGTTCTTC
>TRBJ2-5|-|TRBV7-2|TRBD2
CASSQGRELKETQYF
TGTGCCAGCAGCCAAGGGCGGGAGCTGAAGGAGACCCAGTACTTC
>TRBJ2-2|many|TRBV28|TRBD1
CASSRRQGVYTGELFF
TGTGCCAGCAGTCGACGACAGGGGGTATACACCGGGGAGCTGTTTTTT
>TRBJ2-7|many|TRBV12-3/TRBV12-4|TRBD1
CASSFTGDRENEQYF
TGTGCCAGCAGTTTCACCGGGGACAGGGAGAACGAGCAGTACTTC
>TRBJ2-5|-|TRBV3-1|-
CASSQLGTTQYF
TGTGCCAGCAGCCAACTAGGGACGACCCAGTACTTC
>TRBJ2-7|many|TRBV7-9|-
CASSLGGGPTYEQYF
TGTGCCAGCAGCTTAGGAGGGGGGCCGACCTACGAGCAGTACTTC
>TRBJ2-3|many|TRBV9|-
CASSPGESTDTQYF
TGTGCCAGCAGCCCAGGGGAAAGCACAGATACGCAGTATTTT
>TRBJ2-4|many|TRBV4-3|-
CASSQDNRKLAKNIQYF
TGCGCCAGCAGCCAAGATAACCGTAAATTAGCCAAAAACATTCAGTACTTC
>TRBJ2-3|many|TRBV5-6|-
CASSFPAGGTDTQYF
TGTGCCAGCAGCTTTCCGGCAGGGGGCACAGATACGCAGTATTTT
>TRBJ2-5|-|TRBV12-3/TRBV12-4|-
CASKQDSQETQYF
TGTGCCAGCAAGCAGGACAGCCAAGAGACCCAGTACTTC
>TRBJ2-7|many|TRBV19|TRBD2
CASSISSRGGEEQYF
TGTGCCAGTAGTATAAGCTCACGGGGAGGGGAAGAGCAGTACTTC
>TRBJ2-7|-|TRBV20-1|TRBD1
CSARQGATYEQYF
TGCAGTGCTAGACAGGGGGCCACCTACGAGCAGTACTTC
>TRBJ2-1|few|TRBV5-8|TRBD2
CASINTGLAGGRNEQFF
TGTGCCAGCATCAACACTGGACTAGCGGGAGGGCGCAATGAGCAGTTCTTC